The sequence of this TCR beta chain was determined in a study of cytomegalovirus exposure and HLA in healthy donors. Study results and caveats: Cytomegalovirus status, reportedly, was diagnosed with high specificity and sensitivity by the classifier.

Details on this clone: As yet, its antigen is unknown.

Trimming removed 3 bases from V and 6 bases from J; junction bases left unmatched: 7. This CDR3 spans 17 amino acids. The V gene's germline CDR1 is SEHNR and CDR2 FQNEAQ (reference sequence). The table came from immunoSEQ multiplex PCR; TCRdb's copy has only in-frame clones and leaves some out. The repertoire consists of roughly 330,000 clones, with about nine tenths occurring once and the leading ten covering about 1%. This clonotype originated in a woman between 25 and 40 years old in good health and CMV-seropositive. Input material: PBMCs. The V and J genes are TRBV7-9 and TRBJ2-3, with 15 bases that match TRBD2. The CDR3 sequence: CASSLGLAGGRVDTQYF. The CDR3 nucleotides are TGTGCCAGCAGCTTGGGACTAGCGGGGGGCCGTGTGGATACGCAGTATTTT.